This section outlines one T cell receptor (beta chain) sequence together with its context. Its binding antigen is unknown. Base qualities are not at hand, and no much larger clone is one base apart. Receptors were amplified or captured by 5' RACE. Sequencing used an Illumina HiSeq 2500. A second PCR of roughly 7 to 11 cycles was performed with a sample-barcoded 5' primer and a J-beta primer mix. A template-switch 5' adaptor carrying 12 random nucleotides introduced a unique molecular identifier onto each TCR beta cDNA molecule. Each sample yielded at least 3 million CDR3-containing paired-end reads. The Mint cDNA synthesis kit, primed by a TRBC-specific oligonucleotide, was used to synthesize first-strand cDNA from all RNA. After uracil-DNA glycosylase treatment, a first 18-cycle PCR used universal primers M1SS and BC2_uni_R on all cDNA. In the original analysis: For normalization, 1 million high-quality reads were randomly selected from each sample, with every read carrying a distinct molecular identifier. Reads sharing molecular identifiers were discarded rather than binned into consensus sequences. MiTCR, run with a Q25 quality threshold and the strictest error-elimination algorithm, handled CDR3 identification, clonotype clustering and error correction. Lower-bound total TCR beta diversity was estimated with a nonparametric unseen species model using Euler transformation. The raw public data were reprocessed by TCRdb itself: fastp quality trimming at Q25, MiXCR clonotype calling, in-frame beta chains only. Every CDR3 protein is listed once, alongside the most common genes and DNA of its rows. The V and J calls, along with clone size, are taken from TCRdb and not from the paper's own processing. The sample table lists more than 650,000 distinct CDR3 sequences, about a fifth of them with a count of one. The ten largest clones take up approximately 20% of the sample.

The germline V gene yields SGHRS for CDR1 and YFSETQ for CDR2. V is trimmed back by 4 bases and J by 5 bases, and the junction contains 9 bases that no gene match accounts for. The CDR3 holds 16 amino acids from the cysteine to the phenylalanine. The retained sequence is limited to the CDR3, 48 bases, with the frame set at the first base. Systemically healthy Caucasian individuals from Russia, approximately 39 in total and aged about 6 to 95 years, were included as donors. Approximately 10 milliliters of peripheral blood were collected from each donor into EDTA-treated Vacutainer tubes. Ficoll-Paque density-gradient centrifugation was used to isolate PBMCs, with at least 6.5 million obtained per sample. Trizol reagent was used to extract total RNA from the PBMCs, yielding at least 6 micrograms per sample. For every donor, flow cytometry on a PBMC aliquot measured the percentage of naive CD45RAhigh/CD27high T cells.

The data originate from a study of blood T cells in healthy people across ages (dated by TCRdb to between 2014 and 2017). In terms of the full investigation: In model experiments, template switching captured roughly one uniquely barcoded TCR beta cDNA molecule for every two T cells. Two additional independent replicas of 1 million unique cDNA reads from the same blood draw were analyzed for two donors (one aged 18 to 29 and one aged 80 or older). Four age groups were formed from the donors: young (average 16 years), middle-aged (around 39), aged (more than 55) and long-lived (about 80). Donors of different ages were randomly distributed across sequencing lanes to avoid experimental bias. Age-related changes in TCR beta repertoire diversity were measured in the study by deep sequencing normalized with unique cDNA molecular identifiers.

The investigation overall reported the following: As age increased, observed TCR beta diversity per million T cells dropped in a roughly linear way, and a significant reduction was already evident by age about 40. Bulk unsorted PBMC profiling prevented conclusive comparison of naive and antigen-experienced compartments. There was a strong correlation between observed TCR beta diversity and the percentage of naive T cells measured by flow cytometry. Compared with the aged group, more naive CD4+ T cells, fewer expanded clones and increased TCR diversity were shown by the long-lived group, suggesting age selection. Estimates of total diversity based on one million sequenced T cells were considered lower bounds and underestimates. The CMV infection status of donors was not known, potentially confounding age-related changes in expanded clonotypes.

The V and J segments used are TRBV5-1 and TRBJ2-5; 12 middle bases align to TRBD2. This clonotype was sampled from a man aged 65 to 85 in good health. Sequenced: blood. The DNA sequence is TGCGCCAGCAGCCGCCGGACTAGCGGGGTTTGGGAGACCCAGTACTTC. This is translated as CASSRRTSGVWETQYF.